This T cell receptor beta chain was sequenced during a study of blood T cells in healthy people across ages. The CDR3 loop spans 14 amino acids. Germline-derived CDR1 and CDR2 are LGHDT and YNNKEL (reference sequence). V was cut by 3 bases and J by 1 base, with 9 bases left in between. A second about 6 to 11 cycle PCR used barcoded and J-beta primers. MiXCR, applied by TCRdb to the 5' RACE reads, yields one record per CDR3 protein. The sample carries about 720,000 distinct CDR3 sequences, about 20% recorded once. This clonotype was detected a few times. The V gene is TRBV3-1, the J gene TRBJ1-1; D may be TRBD1 (6 bases). The TCR sequence derives from a man between 65 and 85 years old in good health. Sequenced material: blood. The CDR3, as DNA: TGTGCCAGCAGCCAGCGGGGGCGGAACACTGAAGCTTTCTTT. The encoded protein is CASSQRGRNTEAFF.